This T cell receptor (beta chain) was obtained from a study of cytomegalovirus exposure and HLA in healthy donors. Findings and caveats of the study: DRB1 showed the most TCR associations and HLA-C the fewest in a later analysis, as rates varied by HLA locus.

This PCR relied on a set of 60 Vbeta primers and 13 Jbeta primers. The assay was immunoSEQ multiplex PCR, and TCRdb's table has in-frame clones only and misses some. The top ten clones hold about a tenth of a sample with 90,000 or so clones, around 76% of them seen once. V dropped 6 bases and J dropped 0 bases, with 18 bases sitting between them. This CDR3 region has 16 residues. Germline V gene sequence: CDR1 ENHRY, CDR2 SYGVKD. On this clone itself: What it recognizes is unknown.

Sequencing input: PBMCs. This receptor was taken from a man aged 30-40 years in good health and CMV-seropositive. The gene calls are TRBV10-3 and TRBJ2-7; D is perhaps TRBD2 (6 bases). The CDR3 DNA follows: TGTGCCATCAGGATTCAGGGAATCGGGAGCTCCTACGAGCAGTACTTC. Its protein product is CAIRIQGIGSSYEQYF.